This T cell receptor (beta chain) was identified during a study of T cells in Graves' hyperthyroidism and ophthalmopathy. At the level of the study: Peripheral blood collection took place at initial diagnosis, before any treatment.

General observations from the study: In simple terms, a model built on 13 V-J features told ophthalmopathy apart from stable hyperthyroidism.

The study left out patients who had uncontrolled infection, other autoimmune disease, pregnancy or lactation. Trimming removed 0 bases from V and 13 bases from J, with 12 bases in between. The CDR3 spans 12 residues. The germline CDR1 and CDR2 sequences are KGHSH and LQKENI. Points on this clonotype: Its antigen is unknown.

The investigators amplified TCR beta CDR3 regions from RNA transcripts. Carried out on the TCR CDR3, a first-round RT-PCR used the HTBI primer set. TCRdb passed the multiplex PCR reads through MiXCR, listing each CDR3 protein once. The sample holds about 350,000 distinct CDR3 sequences, roughly 20% seen once. The specimen sequenced was blood. This TCR derives from a woman in her thirties or forties with Graves' ophthalmopathy. This chain links TRBV18 with TRBJ2-5, with D hard to call. CDR3 nucleotides: TGTGCCAGCTCACCACCGAATGCACCCCCGTACTTC. Protein sequence: CASSPPNAPPYF.